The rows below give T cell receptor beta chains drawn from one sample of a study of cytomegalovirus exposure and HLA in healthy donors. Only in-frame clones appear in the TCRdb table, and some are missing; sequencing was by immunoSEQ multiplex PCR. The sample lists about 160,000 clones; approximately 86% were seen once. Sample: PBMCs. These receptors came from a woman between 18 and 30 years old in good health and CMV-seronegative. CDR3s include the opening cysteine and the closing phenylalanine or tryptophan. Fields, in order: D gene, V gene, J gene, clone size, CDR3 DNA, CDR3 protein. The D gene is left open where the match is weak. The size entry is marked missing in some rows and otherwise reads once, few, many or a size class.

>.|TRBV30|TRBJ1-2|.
TGTGCCTGGAGTGTAGTGGGGGCCGGGGATGGCTACACCTTC
CAWSVVGAGDGYTF
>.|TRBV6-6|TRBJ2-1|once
TGTGCCAGCAGTTACTCTAGCGGCCCGTACAATGAGCAGTTCTTC
CASSYSSGPYNEQFF
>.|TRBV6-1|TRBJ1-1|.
TGTGCCAGCAGTGCGGGGACTGAAGCTTTCTTT
CASSAGTEAFF
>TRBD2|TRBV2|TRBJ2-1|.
TGTGCCAGCAGTGATCTAGCGGGGCAATACAATGAGCAGTTCTTC
CASSDLAGQYNEQFF
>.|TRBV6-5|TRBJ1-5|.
TGTGCCAGCAGGCCTCCAGGGGCCGTGAATCAGCCCCAGCATTTT
CASRPPGAVNQPQHF
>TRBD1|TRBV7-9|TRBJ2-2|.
TGTGCCAGCAGCTTACTACAGGGGTGGCGCACCGGGGAGCTGTTTTTT
CASSLLQGWRTGELFF
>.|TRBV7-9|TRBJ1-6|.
TGTGCCAGCAGCTTATCGGGTCGGCAGGGATCATCACCCCTCCACTTT
CASSLSGRQGSSPLHF
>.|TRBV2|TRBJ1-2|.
TGTGCCAGCAGTGAAGCGAGATCCCAGGTTCAAGGCTACACCTTC
CASSEARSQVQGYTF
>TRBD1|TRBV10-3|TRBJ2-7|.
TGTGCCATCTTAAATCCCGGGACAGGCTACGAGCAGTACTTC
CAILNPGTGYEQYF
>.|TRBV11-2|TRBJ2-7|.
TGTGCCAGCAGCTTAGTTGGGCTAGCAGACGAGCAGTACTTC
CASSLVGLADEQYF
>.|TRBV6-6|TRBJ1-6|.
TGTGCCACCGATCGGGGGGGTTATTCACCCCTCCACTTT
CATDRGGYSPLHF
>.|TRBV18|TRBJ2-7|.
TGTGCCAGCTCACCTGAGAGTGTAGTGTCCTACGAGCAGTACTTC
CASSPESVVSYEQYF
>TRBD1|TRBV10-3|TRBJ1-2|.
TGTGCCACCACAAAGGACAGGACTAACTATGGCTACACCTTC
CATTKDRTNYGYTF
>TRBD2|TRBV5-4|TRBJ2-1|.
TGTGCCAGCAGCTTGGATGCGGGGGGGCTGAATGAGCAGTTCTTC
CASSLDAGGLNEQFF
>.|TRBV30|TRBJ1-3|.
TGTGCCGGTCTGTTGGGGGGAAAATGGAACACCATATATTTT
CAGLLGGKWNTIYF
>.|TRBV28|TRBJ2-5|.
TGTGCCAGCAGTTTCGGGCGGGCCCTTCAAGAGACCCAGTACTTC
CASSFGRALQETQYF
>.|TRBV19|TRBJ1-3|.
TGTGCCAGCGGATCCGGGAGTCCCCCGGCCGATCCTGGAAACACCATATATTTT
CASGSGSPPADPGNTIYF
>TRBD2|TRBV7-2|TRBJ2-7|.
TGTGCCAGCAGCTTAGATTGGGGACTAGCGGGGGGGCCGACCTACGAGCAGTACTTC
CASSLDWGLAGGPTYEQYF
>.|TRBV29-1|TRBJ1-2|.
TGCAGCGTTGAAGATCGGGTTTCAGAGGGTGATGGCTACACCTTC
CSVEDRVSEGDGYTF
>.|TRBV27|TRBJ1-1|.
TGTGCCATCCCCCCCGGCGGGGCCACTGAAGCTTTCTTT
CAIPPGGATEAFF
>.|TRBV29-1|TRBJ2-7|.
TGCAGCGTTGATTTATGGGGGCGCGAGCAGTACTTC
CSVDLWGREQYF
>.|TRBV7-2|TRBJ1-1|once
TGTGCCAGCAGCCAACGGACAGTACTCGAAGCTTTCTTT
CASSQRTVLEAFF
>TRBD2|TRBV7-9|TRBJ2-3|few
TGTGCCAGCAGCAACGGACTAGCTGCAGATACGCAGTATTTT
CASSNGLAADTQYF
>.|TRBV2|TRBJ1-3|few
TGTGCCAGCACGTCCCGCTCTGGAAACACCATATATTTT
CASTSRSGNTIYF
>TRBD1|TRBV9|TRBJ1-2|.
TGTGCCAGCAGCATGACAGGGGGGGTGGTCCGTGGCTACACCTTC
CASSMTGGVVRGYTF
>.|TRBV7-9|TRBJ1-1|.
TGTGCCAGCAGCTTAGCCAGGGAAGAAACTGAAGCTTTCTTT
CASSLAREETEAFF
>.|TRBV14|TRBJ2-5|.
TGTGCCAGCAGCCAAGAAGTGACGGGAGGGGGCATCCAAGAGACCCAGTACTTC
CASSQEVTGGGIQETQYF
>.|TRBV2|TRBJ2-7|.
TGTGCCAGCAGCCGCACAGGTGACTGGGAGTACTTC
CASSRTGDWEYF
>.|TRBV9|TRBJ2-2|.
TGTGCCAGCAGCGTAAGTCAGCGGGCGACGAACACCGGGGAGCTGTTTTTT
CASSVSQRATNTGELFF
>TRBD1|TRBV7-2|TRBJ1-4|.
TGTGCCAGCAGCTTAGGCCGGGACAGGTTCCTTTTCAGGGAAAAACTGTTTTTT
CASSLGRDRFLFREKLFF
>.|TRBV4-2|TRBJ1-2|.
TGTGCCAGCAGCCAAGAGACGAAGGCGGGGGGCTACACCTTC
CASSQETKAGGYTF
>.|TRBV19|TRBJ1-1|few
TGTGCCAGTAGTATGAGGTCTGAAGCTTTCTTT
CASSMRSEAFF
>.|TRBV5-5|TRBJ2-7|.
TGTGCCAGCAGCTTCGGCCCGACAGGCGACCCCTACGAGCAGTACTTC
CASSFGPTGDPYEQYF
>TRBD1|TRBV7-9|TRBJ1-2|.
TGTGCCAGCAGCTTAATCGGACAGGGAACTAACTATGGCTACACCTTC
CASSLIGQGTNYGYTF
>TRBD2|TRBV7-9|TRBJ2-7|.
TGTGCCAGCAGCTCTCGGACTAGCGGCTCCTACGAGCAGTACTTC
CASSSRTSGSYEQYF
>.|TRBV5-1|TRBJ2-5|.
TGCGCCAGCAGCCACCTTCAGGGGTACCAAGAGACCCAGTACTTC
CASSHLQGYQETQYF
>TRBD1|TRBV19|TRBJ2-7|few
TGTGCCAGTAGTCAACTAGGACAGGCGTTGGGCTTC
CASSQLGQALGF
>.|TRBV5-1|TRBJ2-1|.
TGCGCCAGCGCCATAACCGGGAGTATCGGTAGTAACAATGAGCAGTTCTTC
CASAITGSIGSNNEQFF
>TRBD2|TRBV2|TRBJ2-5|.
TGTGCCAGCAGTGCGATATTAGTACTAGCGGAGACGGAGACCCAGTACTTC
CASSAILVLAETETQYF
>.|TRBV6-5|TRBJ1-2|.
TGTGCCAGCAGGCGGGGAGGCTATGGCTACACCTTC
CASRRGGYGYTF
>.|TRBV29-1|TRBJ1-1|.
TGCAGCGTTGAAGAGGGGGGAAGAGGAGCTTTCTTT
CSVEEGGRGAFF
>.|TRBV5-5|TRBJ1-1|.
TGTGCCAGCCAGGGCGGCGCTGAAGCTTTCTTT
CASQGGAEAFF